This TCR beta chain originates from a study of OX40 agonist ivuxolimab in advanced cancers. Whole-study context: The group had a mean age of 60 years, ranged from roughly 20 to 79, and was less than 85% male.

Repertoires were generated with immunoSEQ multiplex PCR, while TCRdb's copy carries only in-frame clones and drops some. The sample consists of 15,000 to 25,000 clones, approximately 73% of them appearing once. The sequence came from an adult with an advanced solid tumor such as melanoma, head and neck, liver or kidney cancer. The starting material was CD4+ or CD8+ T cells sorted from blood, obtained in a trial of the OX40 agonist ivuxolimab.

The DNA for the CDR3 is TGTGCCAGCAGCTTAACGGGTCTAGCGGGGGGAAATGGGAATGAGCAGTTCTTC. It encodes CASSLTGLAGGNGNEQFF. The V and J genes are TRBV7-3 and TRBJ2-1; 11 positions agree with TRBD2. V was clipped by 0 bases and J by 7 bases; unmatched bases: 11. This CDR3 region has 18 residues. Germline lookup yields CDR1 SGHTA and CDR2 FQGTGA.